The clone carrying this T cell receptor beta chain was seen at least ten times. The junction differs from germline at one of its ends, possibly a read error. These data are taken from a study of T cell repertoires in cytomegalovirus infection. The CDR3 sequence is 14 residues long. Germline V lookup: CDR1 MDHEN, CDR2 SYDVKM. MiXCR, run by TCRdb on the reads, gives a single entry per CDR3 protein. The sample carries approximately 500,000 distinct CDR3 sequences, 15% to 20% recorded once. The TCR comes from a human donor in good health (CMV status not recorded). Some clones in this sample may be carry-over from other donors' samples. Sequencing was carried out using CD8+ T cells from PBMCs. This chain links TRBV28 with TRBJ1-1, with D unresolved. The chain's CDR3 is CATSRGRENTEAFF. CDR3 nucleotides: TGTGCCACCAGTCGTGGGCGAGAGAACACTGAAGCTTTCTTT.